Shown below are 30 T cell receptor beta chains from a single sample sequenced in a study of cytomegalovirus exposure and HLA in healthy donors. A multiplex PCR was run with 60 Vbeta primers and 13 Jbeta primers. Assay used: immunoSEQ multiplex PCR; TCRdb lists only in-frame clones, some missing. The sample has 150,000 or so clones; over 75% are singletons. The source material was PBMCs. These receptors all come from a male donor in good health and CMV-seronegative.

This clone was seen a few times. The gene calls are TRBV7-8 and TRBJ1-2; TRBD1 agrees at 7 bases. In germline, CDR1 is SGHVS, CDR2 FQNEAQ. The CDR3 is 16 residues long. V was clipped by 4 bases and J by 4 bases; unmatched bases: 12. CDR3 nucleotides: TGTGCCAGCAGCTACGGATTGGGACAGCTTTCCTATGGCTACACCTTC. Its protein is CASSYGLGQLSYGYTF.

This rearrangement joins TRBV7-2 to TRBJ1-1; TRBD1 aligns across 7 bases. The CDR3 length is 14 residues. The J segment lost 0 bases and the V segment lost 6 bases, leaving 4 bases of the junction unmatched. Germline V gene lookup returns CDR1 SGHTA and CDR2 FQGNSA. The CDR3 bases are TGTGCCAGCAGTCCCGGGACAGTGAACACTGAAGCTTTCTTT. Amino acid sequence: CASSPGTVNTEAFF.

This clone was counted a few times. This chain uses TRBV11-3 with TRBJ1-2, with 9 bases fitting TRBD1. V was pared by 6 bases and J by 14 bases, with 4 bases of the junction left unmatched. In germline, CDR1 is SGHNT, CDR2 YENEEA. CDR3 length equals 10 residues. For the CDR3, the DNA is TGTGCCAGCAGGGGGACAGGGACTACCTTC. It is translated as CASRGTGTTF.

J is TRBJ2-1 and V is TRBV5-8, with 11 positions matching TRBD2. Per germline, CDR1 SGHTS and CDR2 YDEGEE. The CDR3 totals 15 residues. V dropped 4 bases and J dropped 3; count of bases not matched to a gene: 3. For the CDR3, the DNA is TGTGCCAGCAGCACGGGACTAGCGGTCTACAATGAGCAGTTCTTC. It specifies CASSTGLAVYNEQFF.

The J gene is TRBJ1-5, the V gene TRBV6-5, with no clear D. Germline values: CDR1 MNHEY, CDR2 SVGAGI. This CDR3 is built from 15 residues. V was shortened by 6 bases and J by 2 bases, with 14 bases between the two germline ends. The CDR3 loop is CASRGPTPRNQPQHF. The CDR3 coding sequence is TGTGCCAGCAGGGGCCCGACCCCGCGCAATCAGCCCCAGCATTTT.

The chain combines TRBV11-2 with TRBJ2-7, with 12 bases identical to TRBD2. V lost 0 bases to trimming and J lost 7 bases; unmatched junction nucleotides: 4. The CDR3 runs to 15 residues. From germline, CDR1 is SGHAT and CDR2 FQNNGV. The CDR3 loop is CASSLETSGRREQYF. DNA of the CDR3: TGTGCCAGCAGCTTAGAAACTAGCGGGAGGCGGGAGCAGTACTTC.

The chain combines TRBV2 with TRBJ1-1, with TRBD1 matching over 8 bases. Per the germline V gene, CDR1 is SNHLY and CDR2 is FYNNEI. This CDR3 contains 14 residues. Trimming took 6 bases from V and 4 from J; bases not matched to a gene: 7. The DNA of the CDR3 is TGTGCCAGCAGGGGACAGGCCGAGGGCACTGAAGCTTTCTTT. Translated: CASRGQAEGTEAFF.

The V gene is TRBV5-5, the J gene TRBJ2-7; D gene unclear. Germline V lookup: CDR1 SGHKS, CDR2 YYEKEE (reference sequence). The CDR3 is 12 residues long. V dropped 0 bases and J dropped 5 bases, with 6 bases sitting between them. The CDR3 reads CASSLGGHEQYF. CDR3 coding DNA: TGTGCCAGCAGCTTGGGAGGCCACGAGCAGTACTTC.

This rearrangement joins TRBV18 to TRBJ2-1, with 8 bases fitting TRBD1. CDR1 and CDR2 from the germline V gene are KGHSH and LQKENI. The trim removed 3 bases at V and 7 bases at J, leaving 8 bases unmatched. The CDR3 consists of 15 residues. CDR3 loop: CASSPNQGAQNEQFF. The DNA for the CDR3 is TGTGCCAGCTCACCTAATCAGGGGGCGCAAAATGAGCAGTTCTTC.

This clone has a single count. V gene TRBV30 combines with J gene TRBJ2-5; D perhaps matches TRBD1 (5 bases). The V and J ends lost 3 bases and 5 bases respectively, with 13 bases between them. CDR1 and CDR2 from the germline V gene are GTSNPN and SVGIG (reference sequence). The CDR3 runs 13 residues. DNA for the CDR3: TGTGCCTGGAGCTATCAGGGTGCGGAGACCCAGTACTTC. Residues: CAWSYQGAETQYF. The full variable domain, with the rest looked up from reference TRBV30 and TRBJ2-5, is SQTIHQWPATLVQPVGSPLSLECTVEGTSNPNLYWYRQAAGRGLQLLFYSVGIGQISSEVPQNLSASRPQDRQFILSSKKLLLSDSGFYLCAWSYQGAETQYFGPGTRLLVL.

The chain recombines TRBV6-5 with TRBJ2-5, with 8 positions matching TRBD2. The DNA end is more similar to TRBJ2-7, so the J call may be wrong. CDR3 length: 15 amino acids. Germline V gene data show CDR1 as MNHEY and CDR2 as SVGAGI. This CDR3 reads CASSYSLAEFYEQYF. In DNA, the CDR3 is TGTGCCAGCAGTTACTCACTAGCGGAGTTCTACGAGCAGTACTTC.

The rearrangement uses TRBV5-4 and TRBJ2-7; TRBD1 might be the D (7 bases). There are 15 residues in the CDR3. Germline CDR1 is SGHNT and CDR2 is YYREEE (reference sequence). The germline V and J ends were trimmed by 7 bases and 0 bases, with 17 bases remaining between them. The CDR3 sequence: CASAQGGQSSYEQYF. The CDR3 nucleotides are TGTGCCAGCGCCCAGGGGGGACAGAGCTCCTACGAGCAGTACTTC. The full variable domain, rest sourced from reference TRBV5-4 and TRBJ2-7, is ETGVTQSPTHLIKTRGQQVTLRCSSQSGHNTVSWYQQALGQGPQFIFQYYREEENGRGNFPPRFSGLQFPNYSSELNVNALELDDSALYLCASAQGGQSSYEQYFGPGTRLTVT.

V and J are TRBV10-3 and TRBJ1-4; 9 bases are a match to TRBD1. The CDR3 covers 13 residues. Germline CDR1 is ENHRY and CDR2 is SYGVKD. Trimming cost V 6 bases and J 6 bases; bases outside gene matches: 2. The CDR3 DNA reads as TGTGCCATCAGACAGGGGGCGGATGAAAAACTGTTTTTT. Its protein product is CAIRQGADEKLFF.

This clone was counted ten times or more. DNA of the CDR3: TGCGCCAGCAGCCAAGATCAAACTAGCGGGAGTAAGTACTTC. It encodes CASSQDQTSGSKYF. The chain couples TRBV4-3 to TRBJ2-7; 11 bases line up with TRBD2. Germline CDR1 and CDR2: LGHNA and YSLEER. The CDR3 runs 14 residues. Trimming took 0 bases from V and 11 from J; bases not matched to a gene: 6.

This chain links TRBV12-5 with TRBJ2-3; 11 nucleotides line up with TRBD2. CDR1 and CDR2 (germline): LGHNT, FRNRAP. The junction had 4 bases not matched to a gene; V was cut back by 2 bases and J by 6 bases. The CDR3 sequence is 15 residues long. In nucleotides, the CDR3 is TGTGCTAGTGGTTTGTCGGCTAGCGGGGGGGATACGCAGTATTTT. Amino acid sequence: CASGLSASGGDTQYF. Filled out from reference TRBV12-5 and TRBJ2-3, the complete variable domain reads DARVTQTPRHKVTEMGQEVTMRCQPILGHNTVFWYRQTMMQGLELLAYFRNRAPLDDSGMPKDRFSAEMPDATLATLKIQPSEPRDSAVYFCASGLSASGGDTQYFGPGTRLTVL.

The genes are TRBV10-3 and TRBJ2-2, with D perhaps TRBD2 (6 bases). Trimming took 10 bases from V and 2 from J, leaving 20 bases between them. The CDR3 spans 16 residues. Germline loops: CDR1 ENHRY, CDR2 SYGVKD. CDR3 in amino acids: CATWAGLATNTGELFF. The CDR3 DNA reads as TGTGCCACCTGGGCGGGCCTAGCGACCAACACCGGGGAGCTGTTTTTT.

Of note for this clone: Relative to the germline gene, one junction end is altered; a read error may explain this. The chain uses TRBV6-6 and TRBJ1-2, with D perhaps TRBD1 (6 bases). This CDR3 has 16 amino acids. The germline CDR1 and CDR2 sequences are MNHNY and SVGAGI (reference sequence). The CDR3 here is CASSYFVAGVNYDYTF. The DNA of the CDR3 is TGTGCCAGCAGTTACTTTGTGGCAGGGGTTAACTATGACTACACCTTC.

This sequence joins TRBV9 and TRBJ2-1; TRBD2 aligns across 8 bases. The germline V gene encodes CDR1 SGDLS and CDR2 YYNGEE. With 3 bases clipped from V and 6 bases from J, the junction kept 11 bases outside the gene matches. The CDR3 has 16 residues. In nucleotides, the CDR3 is TGTGCCAGCAGCGCGAAAGCGGGAGTGGGGGTCAATGAGCAGTTCTTC. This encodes CASSAKAGVGVNEQFF.

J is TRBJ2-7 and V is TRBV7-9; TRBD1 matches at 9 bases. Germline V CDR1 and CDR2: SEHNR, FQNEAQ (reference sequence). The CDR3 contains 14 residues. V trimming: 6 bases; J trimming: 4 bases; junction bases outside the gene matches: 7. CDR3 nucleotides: TGTGCCAGCAGTTTACAGGGGGCAGGGTACGAGCAGTACTTC. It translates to CASSLQGAGYEQYF.

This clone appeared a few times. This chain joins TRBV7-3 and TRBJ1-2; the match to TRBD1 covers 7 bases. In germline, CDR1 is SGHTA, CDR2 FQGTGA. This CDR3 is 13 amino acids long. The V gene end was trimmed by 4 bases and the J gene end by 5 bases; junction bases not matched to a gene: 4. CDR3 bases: TGTGCCAGCAGCTCGCAGACAGGGTATGGCTACACCTTC. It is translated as CASSSQTGYGYTF. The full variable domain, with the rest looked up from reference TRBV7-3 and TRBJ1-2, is GAGVSQTPSNKVTEKGKYVELRCDPISGHTALYWYRQSLGQGPEFLIYFQGTGAADDSGLPNDRFFAVRPEGSVSTLKIQRTERGDSAVYLCASSSQTGYGYTFGSGTRLTVV.

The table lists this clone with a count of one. Here the CDR3 reads CASSPGTSGATDTQYF. CDR3 sequence (DNA): TGTGCCAGCAGCCCGGGGACTAGCGGGGCCACAGATACGCAGTATTTT. The rearrangement links TRBV4-2 to TRBJ2-3, with 13 bases lining up with TRBD2. Germline V CDR1 and CDR2: LGHNA, YNFKEQ. With V trimmed by 4 bases and J by 2 bases, 3 bases remained unmatched. The CDR3 consists of 16 residues.

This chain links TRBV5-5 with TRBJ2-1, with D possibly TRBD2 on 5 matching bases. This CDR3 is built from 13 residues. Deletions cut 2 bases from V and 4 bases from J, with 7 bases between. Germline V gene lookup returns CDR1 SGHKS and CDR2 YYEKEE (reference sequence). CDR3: CASSFGEYNEQFF. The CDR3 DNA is TGTGCCAGCAGCTTCGGGGAGTACAATGAGCAGTTCTTC.

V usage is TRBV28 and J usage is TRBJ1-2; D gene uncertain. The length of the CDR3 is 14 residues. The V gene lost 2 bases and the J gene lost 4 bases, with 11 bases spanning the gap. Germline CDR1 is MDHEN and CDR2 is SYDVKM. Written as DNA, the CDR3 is TGTGCCAGCAGTTTAGGAGGGCTGTTCTATGGCTACACCTTC. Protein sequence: CASSLGGLFYGYTF.

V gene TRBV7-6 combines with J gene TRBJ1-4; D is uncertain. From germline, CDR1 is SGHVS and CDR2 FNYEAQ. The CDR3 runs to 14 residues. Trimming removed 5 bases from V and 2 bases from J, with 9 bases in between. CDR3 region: CASSLPGTNEKLFF. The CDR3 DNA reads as TGTGCCAGCAGCCTACCGGGGACTAATGAAAAACTGTTTTTT.

This chain's CDR3 is CASRAGATEAFF. In DNA, the CDR3 is TGTGCCAGCAGGGCAGGGGCCACTGAAGCTTTCTTT. This chain connects TRBV27 to TRBJ1-1; a weak D match, TRBD1 (6 bases). V was shortened by 6 bases and J by 4 bases, with 9 bases between the two germline ends. This CDR3 is 12 amino acids long. Germline CDR1 MNHEY, CDR2 SMNVEV (reference sequence).

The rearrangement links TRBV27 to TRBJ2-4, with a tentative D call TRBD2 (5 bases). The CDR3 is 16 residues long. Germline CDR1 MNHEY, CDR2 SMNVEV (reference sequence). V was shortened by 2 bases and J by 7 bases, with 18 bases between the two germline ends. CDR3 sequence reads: CASSLRGSAIRNIQYF. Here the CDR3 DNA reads TGTGCCAGCAGTTTAAGAGGGTCAGCAATCAGGAACATTCAGTACTTC.

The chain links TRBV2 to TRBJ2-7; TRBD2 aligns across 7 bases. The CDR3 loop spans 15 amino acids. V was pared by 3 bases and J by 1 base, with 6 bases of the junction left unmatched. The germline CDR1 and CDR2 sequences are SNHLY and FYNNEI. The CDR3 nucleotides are TGTGCCAGCAGTGAGGAAAGCGGGGCGTCCTACGAGCAGTACTTC. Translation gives CASSEESGASYEQYF.

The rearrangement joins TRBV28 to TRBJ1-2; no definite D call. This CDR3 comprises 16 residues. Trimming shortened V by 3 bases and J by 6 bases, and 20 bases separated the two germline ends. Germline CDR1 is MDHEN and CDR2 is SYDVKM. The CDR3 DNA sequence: TGTGCCAGCAGTTTGTTCGAGGCTCGAACCGGAAATGGCTACACCTTC. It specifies CASSLFEARTGNGYTF.

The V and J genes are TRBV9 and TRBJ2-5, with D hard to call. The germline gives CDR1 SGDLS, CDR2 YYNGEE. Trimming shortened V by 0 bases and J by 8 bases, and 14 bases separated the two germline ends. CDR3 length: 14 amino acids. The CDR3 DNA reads TGTGCCAGCAGCGTAGGAGGCGTCCACGTTACCCAGTACTTC. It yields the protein CASSVGGVHVTQYF.

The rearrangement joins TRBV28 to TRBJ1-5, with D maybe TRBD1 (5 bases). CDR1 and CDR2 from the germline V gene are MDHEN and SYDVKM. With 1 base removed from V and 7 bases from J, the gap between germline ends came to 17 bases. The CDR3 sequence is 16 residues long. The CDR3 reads CASSLLYGGIAQPQHF. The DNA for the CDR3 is TGTGCCAGCAGTTTATTATATGGGGGGATCGCCCAGCCCCAGCATTTT.